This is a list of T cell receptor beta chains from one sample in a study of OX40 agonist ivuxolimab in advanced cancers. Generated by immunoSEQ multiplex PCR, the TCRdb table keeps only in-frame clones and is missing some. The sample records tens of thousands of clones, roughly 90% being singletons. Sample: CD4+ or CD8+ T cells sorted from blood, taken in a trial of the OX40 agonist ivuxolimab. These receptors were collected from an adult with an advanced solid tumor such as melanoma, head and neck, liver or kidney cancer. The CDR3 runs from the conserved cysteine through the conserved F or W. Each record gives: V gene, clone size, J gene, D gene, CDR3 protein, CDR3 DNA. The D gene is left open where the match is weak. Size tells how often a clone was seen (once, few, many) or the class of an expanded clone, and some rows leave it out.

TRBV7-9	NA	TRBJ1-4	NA	CASSLGRGGNEKLFF	TGTGCCAGCAGCTTGGGACGTGGAGGTAATGAAAAACTGTTTTTT
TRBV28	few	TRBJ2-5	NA	CASNSRPLLAETQYF	TGTGCCAGCAATTCGCGCCCGCTACTAGCAGAGACCCAGTACTTC
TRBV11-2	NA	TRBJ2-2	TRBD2	CASSLVPGLAGDTGELFF	TGTGCCAGCAGCTTAGTTCCCGGACTAGCGGGGGACACCGGGGAGCTGTTTTTT
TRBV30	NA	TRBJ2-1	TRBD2	CAWSVGGEQFF	TGTGCCTGGAGTGTCGGGGGGGAGCAGTTCTTC
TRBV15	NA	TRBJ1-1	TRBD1	CATSRVGQGATEAFF	TGTGCCACCAGCAGAGTCGGACAGGGGGCAACTGAAGCTTTCTTT
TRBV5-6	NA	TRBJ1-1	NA	CASSSPRRGHVLMNTEAFF	TGTGCCAGCAGCTCCCCCAGGCGGGGACACGTCCTAATGAACACTGAAGCTTTCTTT
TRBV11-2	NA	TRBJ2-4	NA	CASSLGREGLAIFKNIQYF	TGTGCCAGCAGCTTAGGGCGAGAGGGGCTAGCGATCTTCAAAAACATTCAGTACTTC
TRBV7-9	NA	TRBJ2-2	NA	CASPSSGPEGSTGELFF	TGTGCCAGCCCCTCCTCGGGCCCCGAGGGTTCCACCGGGGAGCTGTTTTTT
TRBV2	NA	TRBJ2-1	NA	CASQTAPDLSSYNEQFF	TGTGCCAGCCAGACAGCGCCCGACTTGAGCTCCTACAATGAGCAGTTCTTC
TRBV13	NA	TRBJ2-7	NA	CASSTRREQYF	TGTGCCAGCAGCACCAGACGGGAGCAGTACTTC
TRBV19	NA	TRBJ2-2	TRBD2	CASSWGGTGELFF	TGTGCCAGTAGTTGGGGGGGCACCGGGGAGCTGTTTTTT
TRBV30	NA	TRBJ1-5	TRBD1	CAWSTGGSNQPQHF	TGTGCCTGGAGTACAGGGGGAAGCAATCAGCCCCAGCATTTT
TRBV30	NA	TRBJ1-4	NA	CAWSVEGPIEKLFF	TGTGCCTGGAGTGTAGAAGGGCCGATTGAAAAACTGTTTTTT
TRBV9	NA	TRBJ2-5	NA	CASSVVPQETQYF	TGTGCCAGCAGCGTAGTCCCCCAAGAGACCCAGTACTTC
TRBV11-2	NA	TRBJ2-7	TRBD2	CASSLVLAGNYEQYF	TGTGCCAGCAGCTTAGTACTAGCGGGTAACTACGAGCAGTACTTC
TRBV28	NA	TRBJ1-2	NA	CASSWVGGPGTANYGYTF	TGTGCCAGCAGTTGGGTCGGAGGTCCCGGGACTGCTAACTATGGCTACACCTTC
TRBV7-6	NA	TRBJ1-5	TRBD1	CASSLGQGGDQPQHF	TGTGCCAGCAGCCTAGGACAGGGAGGCGATCAGCCCCAGCATTTT
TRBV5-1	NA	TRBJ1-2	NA	CASSSGGSTYGYTF	TGCGCCAGCAGCTCCGGAGGCAGCACCTATGGCTACACCTTC
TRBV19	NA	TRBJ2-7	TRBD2	CASSIGTSGSYEQYF	TGTGCCAGTAGTATAGGGACTAGCGGGAGCTACGAGCAGTACTTC
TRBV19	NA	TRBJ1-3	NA	CASEIGVSSGNTIYF	TGTGCCAGTGAAATCGGGGTGAGCTCTGGAAACACCATATATTTT
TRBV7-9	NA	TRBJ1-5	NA	CASSSAGQPQHF	TGTGCCAGCAGCTCCGCCGGGCAGCCCCAGCATTTT
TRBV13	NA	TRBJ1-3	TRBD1	CASKGASGNTIYF	TGTGCCAGCAAGGGGGCATCTGGAAACACCATATATTTT
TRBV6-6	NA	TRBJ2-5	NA	CASSYGGTAPKETQYF	TGTGCCAGCAGTTACGGGGGGACAGCACCAAAAGAGACCCAGTACTTC
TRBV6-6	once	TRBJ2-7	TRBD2	CASSYLAGGPHEQYF	TGTGCCAGCAGTTATCTGGCGGGAGGGCCCCACGAGCAGTACTTC
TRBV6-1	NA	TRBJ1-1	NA	CASRSSATLNTEAFF	TGTGCCAGCAGGTCATCCGCAACCTTGAACACTGAAGCTTTCTTT
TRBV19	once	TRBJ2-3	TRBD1	CASTTGTGGTDTQYF	TGTGCCAGTACTACCGGGACAGGTGGCACAGATACGCAGTATTTT
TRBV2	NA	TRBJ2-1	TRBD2	CASSHTSDYNEQFF	TGTGCCAGCAGTCATACTAGCGACTACAATGAGCAGTTCTTC
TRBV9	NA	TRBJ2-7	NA	CASSVGGEQYF	TGTGCCAGCAGCGTAGGGGGCGAGCAGTACTTC
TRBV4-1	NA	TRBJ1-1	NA	CASSLREGLNTEAFF	TGCGCCAGCAGCCTGAGGGAGGGTTTGAACACTGAAGCTTTCTTT
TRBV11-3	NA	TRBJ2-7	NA	CASSLSWDGSSYEQYF	TGTGCCAGCAGCCTGTCTTGGGACGGTAGCTCCTACGAGCAGTACTTC
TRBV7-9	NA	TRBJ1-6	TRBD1	CASQGEDLWNSPLHF	TGTGCCAGCCAGGGGGAGGATTTATGGAATTCACCCCTCCACTTT
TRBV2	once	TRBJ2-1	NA	CASGGGTPPYNEQFF	TGTGCCAGCGGGGGTGGGACTCCCCCCTACAATGAGCAGTTCTTC
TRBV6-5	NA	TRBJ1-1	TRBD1	CASSYSSGQGYAFF	TGTGCCAGCAGTTACTCGTCGGGACAGGGATATGCTTTCTTT
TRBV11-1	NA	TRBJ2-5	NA	CASQDLETQYF	TGTGCCAGCCAAGATCTAGAGACCCAGTACTTC
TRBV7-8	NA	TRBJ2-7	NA	CASRGILDEQYF	TGTGCCAGCAGAGGGATCTTAGACGAGCAGTACTTC
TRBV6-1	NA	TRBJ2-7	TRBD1	CATWDRAISYEQYF	TGTGCCACCTGGGACAGGGCGATCTCCTACGAGCAGTACTTC
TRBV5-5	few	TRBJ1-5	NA	CASSLAGDAWHF	TGTGCCAGCAGCTTGGCAGGAGACGCTTGGCATTTT
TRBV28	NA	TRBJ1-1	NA	CASSRGTEAFF	TGTGCCAGCAGCCGAGGAACCGAAGCTTTCTTT
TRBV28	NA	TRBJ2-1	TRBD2	CASSIPRDYLNEQFF	TGTGCCAGCAGTATCCCCCGGGACTACCTCAATGAGCAGTTCTTC
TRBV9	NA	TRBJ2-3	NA	CASSVETGTDTQYF	TGTGCCAGCAGCGTAGAGACTGGCACAGATACGCAGTATTTT
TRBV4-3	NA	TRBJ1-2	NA	CASSQDHGVGYGYTF	TGCGCCAGCAGCCAAGATCACGGGGTGGGCTATGGCTACACCTTC
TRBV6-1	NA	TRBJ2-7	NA	CASSQTSSPVYEQYF	TGTGCCAGCAGTCAAACCAGTTCGCCTGTCTACGAGCAGTACTTC
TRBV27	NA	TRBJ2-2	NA	CASSHHPGTGELFF	TGTGCCAGCAGTCACCACCCGGGGACCGGGGAGCTGTTTTTT
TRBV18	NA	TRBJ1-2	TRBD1	CASSPQGAFEGYTF	TGTGCCAGCTCACCGCAGGGGGCATTCGAAGGCTACACCTTC
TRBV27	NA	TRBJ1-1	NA	CASSLGGLTEAFF	TGTGCCAGCAGTTTAGGGGGTTTAACTGAAGCTTTCTTT
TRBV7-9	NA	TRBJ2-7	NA	CASSLVVGGGGYEQYF	TGTGCCAGCAGCTTAGTGGTTGGTGGGGGCGGCTACGAGCAGTACTTC
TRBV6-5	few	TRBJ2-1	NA	CASSLLGGSYNEQFF	TGTGCCAGCAGTTTGCTAGGGGGCTCCTACAATGAGCAGTTCTTC
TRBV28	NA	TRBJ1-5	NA	CASSPRAGESQPQHF	TGTGCCAGCAGTCCCAGGGCCGGAGAAAGTCAGCCCCAGCATTTT
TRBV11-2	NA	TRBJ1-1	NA	CASSQGFLSGVDTEAFF	TGTGCCAGCAGCCAGGGATTTTTATCGGGGGTCGACACTGAAGCTTTCTTT
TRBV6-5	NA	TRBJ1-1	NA	CASSYFPDGNTEAFF	TGTGCCAGCAGTTACTTCCCGGACGGTAACACTGAAGCTTTCTTT
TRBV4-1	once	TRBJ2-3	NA	CASSQDRGTQYF	TGCGCCAGCAGCCAAGATCGGGGCACGCAGTATTTT
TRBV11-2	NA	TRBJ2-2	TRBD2	CASSPGLAGVLGELFF	TGTGCCAGCAGCCCGGGACTAGCGGGAGTCCTCGGGGAGCTGTTTTTT
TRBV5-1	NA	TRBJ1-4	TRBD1	CASSFSGTGIEKLFF	TGCGCCAGCAGCTTCTCCGGGACAGGGATTGAAAAACTGTTTTTT
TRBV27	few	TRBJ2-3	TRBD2	CASSSLQTSGTSTDTQYF	TGTGCCAGCAGTTCCCTCCAGACTAGCGGGACTAGCACAGATACGCAGTATTTT
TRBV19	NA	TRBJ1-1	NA	CASSIIAGAEAFF	TGTGCCAGTAGTATAATCGCAGGGGCTGAAGCTTTCTTT
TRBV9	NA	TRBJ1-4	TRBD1	CASSVAGGDEKLFF	TGTGCCAGCAGCGTAGCAGGGGGTGACGAAAAACTGTTTTTT
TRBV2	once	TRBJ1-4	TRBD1	CAIRPGTGDEKLFF	TGTGCCATCCGACCCGGGACAGGGGACGAAAAACTGTTTTTT
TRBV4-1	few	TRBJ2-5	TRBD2	CASSLRLATGETQYF	TGCGCCAGCAGCCTCAGACTAGCGACGGGAGAGACCCAGTACTTC
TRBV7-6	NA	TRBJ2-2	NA	CASSSGVNTGELFF	TGTGCCAGCAGCTCCGGGGTGAACACCGGGGAGCTGTTTTTT